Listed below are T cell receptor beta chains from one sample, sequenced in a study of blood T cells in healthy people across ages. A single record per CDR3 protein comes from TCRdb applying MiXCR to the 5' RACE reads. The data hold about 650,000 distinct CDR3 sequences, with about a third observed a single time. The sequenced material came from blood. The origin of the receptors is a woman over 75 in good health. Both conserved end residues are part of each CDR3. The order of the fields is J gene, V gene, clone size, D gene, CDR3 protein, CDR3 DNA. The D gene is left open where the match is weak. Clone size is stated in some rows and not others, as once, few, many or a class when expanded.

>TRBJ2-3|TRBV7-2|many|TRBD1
CASSWDRVSTDTQYF
TGTGCCAGCAGCTGGGACAGGGTTAGCACAGATACGCAGTATTTT
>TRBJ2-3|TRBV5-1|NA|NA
CASSSNSDTQYF
TGCGCCAGCAGTTCGAACTCAGATACGCAGTATTTT
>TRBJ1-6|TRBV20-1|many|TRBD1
CSAEGARGNSPLHF
TGCAGTGCTGAGGGGGCGAGGGGCAATTCACCCCTCCACTTT
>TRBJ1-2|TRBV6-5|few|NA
CASSYSTVGGNYGYTF
TGTGCCAGCAGTTACTCGACGGTAGGAGGCAACTATGGCTACACCTTC
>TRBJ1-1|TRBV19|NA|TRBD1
CASFRQGSRDTEAFF
TGTGCCTCCTTCCGACAGGGGTCGAGAGACACTGAAGCTTTCTTT
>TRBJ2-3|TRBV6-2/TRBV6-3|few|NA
CASSYGAVSADTQYF
TGTGCCAGCAGTTACGGGGCGGTATCGGCTGATACGCAGTATTTT
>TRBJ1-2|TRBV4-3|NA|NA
CASSQDIGQWQTFYGYTF
TGCGCCAGCAGCCAAGATATAGGACAGTGGCAAACCTTCTATGGCTACACCTTC
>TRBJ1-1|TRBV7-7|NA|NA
CASSYSQGTEAFF
TGTGCTAGCAGCTACTCCCAAGGCACTGAAGCTTTCTTT
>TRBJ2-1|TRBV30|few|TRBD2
CAWSPGLADNEQFF
TGTGCCTGGAGTCCGGGACTAGCGGACAATGAGCAGTTCTTC
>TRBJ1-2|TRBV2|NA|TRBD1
CASSEFSVTGLGYTF
TGTGCCAGCAGTGAATTTTCGGTGACAGGGCTGGGCTACACCTTC
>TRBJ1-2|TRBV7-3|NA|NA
CASSWGDGSYGYTF
TGTGCCAGCAGCTGGGGGGACGGAAGCTATGGCTACACCTTC
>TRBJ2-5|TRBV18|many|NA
CASSPISRDATQYF
TGTGCCAGCTCACCAATCTCCAGGGATGCGACCCAGTACTTC